A single T cell receptor (beta chain) is shown here with its context. Its target is unknown. Individuals who donated were healthy Caucasians from Russia aged about 6 to 100. For every donor, a draw yielded around 10 milliliters of peripheral blood. Germline trimming cut 6 bases from V and 2 bases from J; bases unmatched to any gene: 12. Germline lookup yields CDR1 ENHRY and CDR2 SYGVKD. This CDR3 contains 17 residues. The data originate from a study of blood T cells in healthy people across ages. Study outcomes and limitations: Any conclusive comparison of naive versus antigen-experienced cells was prevented by using unsorted PBMCs.

Alongside a J-beta primer mix, a sample-barcoded 5' primer served in a second PCR lasting about 6 to 12 cycles. Through a template-switch adaptor with 12 random nucleotides, each cDNA molecule received a tag. MiXCR, run by TCRdb on the 5' RACE reads, gives a single entry per CDR3 protein. This repertoire shows 1.5 million to 2 million distinct CDR3 sequences, about 30% found once; its top ten account for roughly 8.2%. This receptor was obtained from a woman aged 25 to 39 in good health. The sample consisted of blood. The V and J genes are TRBV10-3 and TRBJ2-3; 9 bases match TRBD2. The CDR3 is CAIRTIWASGNTDTQYF. The DNA of the CDR3 is TGTGCCATCAGGACGATCTGGGCTAGCGGGAACACAGATACGCAGTATTTT.